Presented here are 10 T cell receptor beta chains from one specimen sequenced in a study of T cell repertoires in ileal Crohn's disease. Profiled with immunoSEQ multiplex PCR; TCRdb holds only in-frame clones, not every one. The sample contains about 15,000 clones, 65% to 85% of which appear only once. Time point defined: neoterminal ileum biopsy at postoperative endoscopy, about 6 months after surgery. Sequenced input: ileal tissue. The source of these receptors is an adult with Crohn's disease.

This clone is a singleton in its sample. The rearrangement uses TRBV5-4 and TRBJ2-3; unclear D gene. CDR3 length: 13 amino acids. Germline V CDR1 and CDR2: SGHNT, YYREEE (reference sequence). The V end lost 3 bases, the J end lost 2 bases, and 7 bases lay between the germline ends. The CDR3 DNA sequence: TGTGCCAGCAGCTCCAAACACACAGATACGCAGTATTTT. It translates to CASSSKHTDTQYF.

This clone was picked up a small number of times. The chain joins TRBV7-2 to TRBJ1-5, with D hard to call. The germline CDR1 and CDR2 sequences are SGHTA and FQGNSA. V lost 3 bases and J lost 1, with 10 bases in between. CDR3 size: 15 residues. CDR3 amino acids: CASSFGVGSNQPQHF. CDR3 bases: TGTGCCAGCAGCTTCGGGGTGGGGAGCAATCAGCCCCAGCATTTT.

CDR3 sequence: CASSGVWASNYNEQFF. The DNA for the CDR3 is TGTGCCAGCAGCGGTGTTTGGGCATCAAATTACAATGAGCAGTTCTTC. The chain combines TRBV14 with TRBJ2-1; no clear D gene. Trimming left V 5 bases short and J 4 bases short, with 18 bases between. The CDR3 consists of 16 residues. The germline gives CDR1 SGHDN, CDR2 FVKESK.

The CDR3 reads CASSPGIGETQYF. For the CDR3, the DNA is TGCGCCAGCAGCCCCGGGATAGGTGAGACCCAGTACTTC. The gene calls are TRBV5-1 and TRBJ2-5; weak D call: TRBD2 (5 bases). Germline V gene data show CDR1 as SGHRS and CDR2 as YFSETQ. The CDR3 has 13 amino acids. With 4 bases removed from V and 5 bases from J, the gap between germline ends came to 12 bases.

The chain links TRBV27 to TRBJ2-7, with TRBD1 matching 8 bases. Germline CDR1 is MNHEY and CDR2 is SMNVEV (reference sequence). The trim removed 8 bases at V and 11 bases at J, leaving 14 bases unmatched. The CDR3 is made up of 13 amino acids. The CDR3 sequence is CASPKGGQVEEYF. DNA for the CDR3: TGTGCCAGCCCCAAGGGGGGACAGGTTGAGGAGTACTTC.

This chain joins TRBV29-1 and TRBJ2-7; 8 bases line up with TRBD2. Germline-derived CDR1 and CDR2 are SQVTM and ANQGSEA. V shed 4 bases, J shed 4 bases, and the junction held 3 bases outside the gene matches. The CDR3 extends over 12 amino acids. The CDR3 sequence: CSVAGGPYEQYF. The CDR3 coding sequence is TGCAGCGTTGCGGGAGGGCCTTACGAGCAGTACTTC.

This chain joins TRBV2 and TRBJ1-1; 9 positions match TRBD1. The CDR3 extends over 12 amino acids. The V gene's germline CDR1 is SNHLY and CDR2 FYNNEI. Trimming cost V 4 bases and J 10 bases; bases outside gene matches: 4. This CDR3 reads CASSGLDRGAFF. The DNA of the CDR3 is TGTGCCAGCAGTGGCCTGGACAGGGGAGCTTTCTTT.

With regard to this clone: Additional DNA sequences in this sample encode the identical CDR3. The gene calls are TRBV7-2 and TRBJ2-1; 7 nucleotides line up with TRBD2. V lost 1 base to trimming and J lost 4 bases; unmatched junction nucleotides: 7. The CDR3 spans 16 residues. Germline V gives CDR1 SGHTA, CDR2 FQGNSA. DNA of the CDR3: TGTGCCAGCAGCTTAGACGGCGGGAGTTCTTACAATGAGCAGTTCTTC. It codes for CASSLDGGSSYNEQFF.

This clone has just one count. The chain employs TRBV7-2 and TRBJ2-3, with TRBD2 identical over 7 bases. V gave up 0 bases and J gave up 1 base; unmatched junction bases: 4. Germline assignment: CDR1 SGHTA and CDR2 FQGNSA. This CDR3 spans 16 amino acids. In DNA, the CDR3 is TGTGCCAGCAGCTTAGCTAGCGGGTTGGGCACAGATACGCAGTATTTT. Translated: CASSLASGLGTDTQYF. Looking up the rest from reference TRBV7-2 and TRBJ2-3 gives the full variable domain: GAGVSQSPSNKVTEKGKDVELRCDPISGHTALYWYRQSLGQGLEFLIYFQGNSAPDKSGLPSDRFSAERTGGSVSTLTIQRTQQEDSAVYLCASSLASGLGTDTQYFGPGTRLTVL.

This clone appeared a single time. The CDR3 reads CASSFSGNSGNTIYF. The CDR3 DNA follows: TGTGCCAGCAGCTTTTCTGGAAACTCTGGAAACACCATATATTTT. The chain employs TRBV7-2 and TRBJ1-3; unclear D gene. The V end was cut by 3 bases, the J end by 0 bases, with 9 bases between. This CDR3 is built from 15 residues. Per the germline V gene, CDR1 is SGHTA and CDR2 is FQGNSA.